The 10 T cell receptor beta chains below were found in one sample sequenced in a study of T cell changes during pregnancy in multiple sclerosis. Only in-frame clones appear in the TCRdb table, and some are missing; sequencing was by immunoSEQ multiplex PCR. Of approximately 63,000 clones listed, 91% are singletons. Specimen: peripheral blood, collected after pregnancy. These TCRs come from a female donor in good health, enrolled as a control in a pregnancy study.

The chain combines TRBV7-6 with TRBJ2-7; TRBD1 is a possible D gene (6 bases). Germline CDR1 reads SGHVS; CDR2 reads FNYEAQ. The CDR3 runs to 14 residues. The V and J ends lost 0 bases and 2 bases respectively, with 8 bases between them. CDR3 DNA: TGTGCCAGCAGCTTAGCGGGGACAACCTACGAGCAGTACTTC. Translating it yields CASSLAGTTYEQYF.

The V call is TRBV7-6, the J call TRBJ2-2, with D perhaps matching TRBD1 (6 bases). Germline V lookup: CDR1 SGHVS, CDR2 FNYEAQ. The CDR3 runs to 16 residues. Trimming removed 2 bases at V and 1 base at J, with 11 bases between. The CDR3 loop reads CASSLHPGQNTGELFF. CDR3 coding DNA: TGTGCCAGCAGCTTACACCCGGGACAGAACACCGGGGAGCTGTTTTTT. Variable domain in full (rest from reference TRBV7-6 and TRBJ2-2): GAGVSQSPRYKVTKRGQDVALRCDPISGHVSLYWYRQALGQGPEFLTYFNYEAQQDKSGLPNDRFSAERPEGSISTLTIQRTEQRDSAMYRCASSLHPGQNTGELFFGEGSRLTVL.

This clone was picked up one time. The rearrangement joins TRBV4-1 to TRBJ1-5; the match to TRBD1 covers 12 bases. This CDR3 comprises 15 residues. V dropped 2 bases and J dropped 6; count of bases not matched to a gene: 2. Per the germline V gene, CDR1 is MGHRA and CDR2 is YSYEKL. The CDR3: CASSQPGQGAQPQHF. For the CDR3, the DNA is TGCGCCAGCAGCCAACCGGGACAGGGGGCTCAGCCCCAGCATTTT.

The chain is built from TRBV15 and TRBJ2-1; 13 nucleotides agree with TRBD2. Germline V gene sequence: CDR1 LNHNV, CDR2 YYDKDF (reference sequence). V lost 5 bases, J lost 3 bases, and 13 bases stayed unmatched. The CDR3 extends over 19 amino acids. The DNA for the CDR3 is TGTGCCACCAGCCTAGCGAGGTGGACTAGCGGGGGTCTCTACAATGAGCAGTTCTTC. This sequence encodes CATSLARWTSGGLYNEQFF. Together with reference TRBV15 and TRBJ2-1, the CDR3 gives the full variable domain: DAMVIQNPRYQVTQFGKPVTLSCSQTLNHNVMYWYQQKSSQAPKLLFHYYDKDFNNEADTPDNFQSRRPNTSFCFLDIRSPGLGDTAMYLCATSLARWTSGGLYNEQFFGPGTRLTVL.

This chain joins TRBV9 and TRBJ2-1; 7 nucleotides match TRBD1. The CDR3 consists of 19 residues. Germline lookup yields CDR1 SGDLS and CDR2 YYNGEE. The trim removed 0 bases at V and 2 bases at J, leaving 14 bases unmatched. The DNA for the CDR3 is TGTGCCAGCAGCGTAGGTAGGGGGCAGGGGACAGAAACCTACAATGAGCAGTTCTTC. Its protein product is CASSVGRGQGTETYNEQFF.

The chain employs TRBV6-5 and TRBJ2-6; the D gene is possibly TRBD2 (5 bases). Germline V CDR1 and CDR2: MNHEY, SVGAGI. V shed 2 bases and J shed 0 bases, with 8 bases lying between them. CDR3 length: 16 amino acids. The CDR3 DNA sequence: TGTGCCAGCAGTTACGTTGGGAGCTCTGGGGCCAACGTCCTGACTTTC. Amino acids: CASSYVGSSGANVLTF.

The CDR3 is CASSYEADTEAFF. CDR3 sequence (DNA): TGTGCCAGCAGTTACGAGGCGGACACTGAAGCTTTCTTT. The J gene is TRBJ1-1, the V gene TRBV6-5, with D hard to call. Germline values: CDR1 MNHEY, CDR2 SVGAGI. V dropped 2 bases and J dropped 3 bases, with 7 bases sitting between them. This CDR3 contains 13 residues.

This sequence joins TRBV2 and TRBJ2-3, with 8 bases lining up with TRBD2. The ends lost 6 bases at V and 6 bases at J; junction bases unmatched: 5. Germline CDR1 reads SNHLY; CDR2 reads FYNNEI. The CDR3 loop spans 13 amino acids. CDR3 in DNA: TGTGCCAGCAGGCCCGGGGGGGCGGATACGCAGTATTTT. This gives the protein CASRPGGADTQYF. The whole variable domain, filled in from reference TRBV2 and TRBJ2-3, reads EPEVTQTPSHQVTQMGQEVILRCVPISNHLYFYWYRQILGQKVEFLVSFYNNEISEKSEIFDDQFSVERPDGSNFTLKIRSTKLEDSAMYFCASRPGGADTQYFGPGTRLTVL.

The chain employs TRBV30 and TRBJ1-4; D uncertain. Trimming stripped 4 bases from V and 8 bases from J, with 8 bases between. Germline lookup yields CDR1 GTSNPN and CDR2 SVGIG (reference sequence). The CDR3 contains 11 residues. The CDR3 sequence: CAWNFGEKLFF. The DNA of the CDR3 is TGTGCCTGGAATTTCGGGGAAAAACTGTTTTTT.

V gene TRBV5-1 combines with J gene TRBJ1-3, with 8 positions matching TRBD1. The CDR3 runs to 15 residues. Per the germline V gene, CDR1 is SGHRS and CDR2 is YFSETQ. Trimming cost V 5 bases and J 2 bases; bases outside gene matches: 6. The CDR3 sequence is CASRQTGETGNTIYF. DNA of the CDR3: TGCGCCAGCAGACAGACAGGGGAAACTGGAAACACCATATATTTT.